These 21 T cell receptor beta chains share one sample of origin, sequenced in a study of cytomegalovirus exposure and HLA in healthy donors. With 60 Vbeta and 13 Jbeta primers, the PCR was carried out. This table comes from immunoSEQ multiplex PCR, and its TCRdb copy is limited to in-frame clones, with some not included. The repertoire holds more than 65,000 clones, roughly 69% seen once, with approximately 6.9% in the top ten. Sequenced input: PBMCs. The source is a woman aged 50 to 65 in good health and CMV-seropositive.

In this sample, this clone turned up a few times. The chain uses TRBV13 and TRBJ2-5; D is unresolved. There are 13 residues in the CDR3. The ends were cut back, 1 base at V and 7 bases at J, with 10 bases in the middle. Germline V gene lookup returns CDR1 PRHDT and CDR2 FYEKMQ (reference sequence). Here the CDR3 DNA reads TGTGCCAGCAGCTTAGCCCTTGTCGGGACCCAGTACTTC. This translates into CASSLALVGTQYF.

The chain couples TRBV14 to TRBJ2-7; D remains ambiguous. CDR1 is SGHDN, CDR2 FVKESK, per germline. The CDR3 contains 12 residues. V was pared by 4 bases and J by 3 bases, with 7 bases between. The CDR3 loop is CASSPIGYEQYF. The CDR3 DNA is TGTGCCAGCAGCCCTATTGGCTACGAGCAGTACTTC.

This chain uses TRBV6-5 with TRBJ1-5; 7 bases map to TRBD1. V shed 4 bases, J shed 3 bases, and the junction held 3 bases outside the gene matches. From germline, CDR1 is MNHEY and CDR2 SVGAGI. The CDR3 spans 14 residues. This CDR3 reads CASSSRGDNQPQHF. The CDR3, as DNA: TGTGCCAGCAGTTCCAGGGGGGACAATCAGCCCCAGCATTTT.

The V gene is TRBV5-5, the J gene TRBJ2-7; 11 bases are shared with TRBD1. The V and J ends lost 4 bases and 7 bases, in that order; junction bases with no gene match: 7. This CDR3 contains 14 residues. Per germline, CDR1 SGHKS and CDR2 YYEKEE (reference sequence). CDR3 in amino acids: CASSIGQGAGEQYF. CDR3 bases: TGTGCCAGCAGCATCGGACAGGGGGCAGGGGAGCAGTACTTC.

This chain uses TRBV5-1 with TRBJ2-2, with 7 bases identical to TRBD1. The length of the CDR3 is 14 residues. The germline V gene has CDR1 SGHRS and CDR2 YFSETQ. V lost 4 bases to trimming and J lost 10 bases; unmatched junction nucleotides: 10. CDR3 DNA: TGCGCCAGCAGCGGAAAGACAGGGTCGACGGAGCTGTTTTTT. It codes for CASSGKTGSTELFF.

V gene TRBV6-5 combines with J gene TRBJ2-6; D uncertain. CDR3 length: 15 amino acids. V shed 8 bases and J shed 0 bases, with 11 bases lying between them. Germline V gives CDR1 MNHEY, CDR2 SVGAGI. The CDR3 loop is CASVGLVSGANVLTF. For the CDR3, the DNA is TGTGCCAGCGTCGGTCTCGTCTCTGGGGCCAACGTCCTGACTTTC.

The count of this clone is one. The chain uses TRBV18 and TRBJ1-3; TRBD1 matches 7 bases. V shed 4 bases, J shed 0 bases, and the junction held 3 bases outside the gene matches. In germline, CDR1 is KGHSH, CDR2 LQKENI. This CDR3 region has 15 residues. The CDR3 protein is CASSRGQSSGNTIYF. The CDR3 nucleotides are TGTGCCAGCTCACGGGGACAGAGCTCTGGAAACACCATATATTTT.

The CDR3 nucleotides read TGTGCCAGTAGTGTTGGTAGGGGGGAGCAGTTCTTC. Its translation is CASSVGRGEQFF. The chain has TRBV19 and TRBJ2-1, with D perhaps TRBD1 (6 bases). Trimming stripped 5 bases from V and 10 bases from J, with 12 bases between. The germline gives CDR1 LNHDA, CDR2 SQIVND (reference sequence). CDR3 length: 12 amino acids.

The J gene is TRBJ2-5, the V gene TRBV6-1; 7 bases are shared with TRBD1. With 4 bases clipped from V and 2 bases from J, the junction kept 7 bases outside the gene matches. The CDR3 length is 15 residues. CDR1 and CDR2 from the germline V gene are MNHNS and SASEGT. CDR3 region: CASSGSGTAQETQYF. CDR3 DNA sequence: TGTGCCAGCAGTGGTAGTGGGACAGCTCAAGAGACCCAGTACTTC.

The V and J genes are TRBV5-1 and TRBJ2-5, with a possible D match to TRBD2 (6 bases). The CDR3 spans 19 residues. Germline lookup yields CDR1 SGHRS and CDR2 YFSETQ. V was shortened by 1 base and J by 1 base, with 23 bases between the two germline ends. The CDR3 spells CASSLTLGQGGGGQETQYF. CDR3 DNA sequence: TGCGCCAGCAGCTTGACCCTGGGGCAGGGAGGTGGCGGCCAAGAGACCCAGTACTTC.

This chain's CDR3 is CASSQDRVREAFF. Here the CDR3 DNA reads TGCGCCAGCAGCCAAGATAGAGTCAGGGAAGCTTTCTTT. The rearrangement uses TRBV4-1 and TRBJ1-1; D uncertain. Germline assignment: CDR1 MGHRA and CDR2 YSYEKL. The CDR3 has 13 residues. Between the trimmed V and J ends, which lost 0 bases and 8 bases, there was a span of 10 bases.

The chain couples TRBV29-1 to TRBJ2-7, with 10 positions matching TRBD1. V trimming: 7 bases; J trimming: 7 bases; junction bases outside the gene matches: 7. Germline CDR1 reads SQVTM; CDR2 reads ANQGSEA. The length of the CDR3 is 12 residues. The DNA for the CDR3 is TGCAGCGGAGTGGGACAGGGGCGAGAGCAGTACTTC. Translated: CSGVGQGREQYF.

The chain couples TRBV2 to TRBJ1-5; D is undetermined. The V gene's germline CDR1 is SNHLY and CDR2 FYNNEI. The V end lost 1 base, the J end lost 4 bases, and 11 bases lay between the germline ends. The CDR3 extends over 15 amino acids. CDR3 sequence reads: CASSEGGLRNQPQHF. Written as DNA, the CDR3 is TGTGCCAGCAGTGAAGGAGGGTTGAGGAATCAGCCCCAGCATTTT.

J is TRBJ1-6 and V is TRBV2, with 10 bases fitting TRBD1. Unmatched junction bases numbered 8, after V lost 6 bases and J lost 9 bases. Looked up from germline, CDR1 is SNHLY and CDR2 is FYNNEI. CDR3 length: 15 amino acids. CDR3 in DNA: TGTGCCAGCAGCCTCCCTGGGACAGGGGCTTCACCCCTCCACTTT. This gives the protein CASSLPGTGASPLHF.

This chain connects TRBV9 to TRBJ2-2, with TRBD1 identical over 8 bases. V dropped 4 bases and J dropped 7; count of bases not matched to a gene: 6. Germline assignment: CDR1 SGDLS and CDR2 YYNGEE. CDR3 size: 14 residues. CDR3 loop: CASSLQGEVGELFF. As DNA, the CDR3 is TGTGCCAGCAGCTTACAGGGGGAGGTCGGGGAGCTGTTTTTT.

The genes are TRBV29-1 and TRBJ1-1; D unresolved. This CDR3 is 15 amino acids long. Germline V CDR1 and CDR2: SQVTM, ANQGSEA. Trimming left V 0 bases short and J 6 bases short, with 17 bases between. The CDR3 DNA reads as TGCAGCGTTGAAGATCAAGCGGGCAGCGGCTCTGAAGCTTTCTTT. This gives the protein CSVEDQAGSGSEAFF.

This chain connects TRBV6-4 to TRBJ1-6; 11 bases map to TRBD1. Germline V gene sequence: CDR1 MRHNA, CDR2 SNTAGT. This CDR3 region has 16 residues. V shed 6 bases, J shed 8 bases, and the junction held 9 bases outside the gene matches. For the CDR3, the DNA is TGTGCCAGCAGGCCCGGGACAGGGGGGACGGATTCACCCCTCCACTTT. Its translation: CASRPGTGGTDSPLHF.

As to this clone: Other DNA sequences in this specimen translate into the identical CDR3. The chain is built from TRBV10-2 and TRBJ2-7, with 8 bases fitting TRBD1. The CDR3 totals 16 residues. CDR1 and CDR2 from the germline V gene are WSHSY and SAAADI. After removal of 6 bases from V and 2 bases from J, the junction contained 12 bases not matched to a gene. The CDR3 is CASSERRQGPTYEQYF. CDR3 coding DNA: TGCGCCAGCAGCGAAAGAAGACAGGGGCCCACCTACGAGCAGTACTTC.

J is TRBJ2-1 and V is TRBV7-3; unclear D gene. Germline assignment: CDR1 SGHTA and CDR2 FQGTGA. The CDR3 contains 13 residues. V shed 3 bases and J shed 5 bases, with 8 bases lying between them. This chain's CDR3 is CASSFDADNEQFF. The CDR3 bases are TGTGCCAGCAGCTTTGACGCGGACAATGAGCAGTTCTTC.

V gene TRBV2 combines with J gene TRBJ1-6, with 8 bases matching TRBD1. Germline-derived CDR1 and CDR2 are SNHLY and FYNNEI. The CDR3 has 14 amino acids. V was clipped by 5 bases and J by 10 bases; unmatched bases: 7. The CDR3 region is CASSPTGGGSPLHF. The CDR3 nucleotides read TGTGCCAGCAGTCCAACAGGGGGAGGATCACCCCTCCACTTT. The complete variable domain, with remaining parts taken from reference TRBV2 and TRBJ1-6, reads EPEVTQTPSHQVTQMGQEVILRCVPISNHLYFYWYRQILGQKVEFLVSFYNNEISEKSEIFDDQFSVERPDGSNFTLKIRSTKLEDSAMYFCASSPTGGGSPLHFGNGTRLTVT.

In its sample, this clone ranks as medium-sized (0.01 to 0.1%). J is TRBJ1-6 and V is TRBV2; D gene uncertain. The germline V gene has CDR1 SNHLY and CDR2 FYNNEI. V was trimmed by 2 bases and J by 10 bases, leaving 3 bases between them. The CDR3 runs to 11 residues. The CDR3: CASSEPSPLHF. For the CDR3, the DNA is TGTGCCAGCAGTGAACCGTCACCCCTCCACTTT.